The source of this T cell receptor (beta chain) is a study of blood T cell repertoires in COVID-19. Study-level background: Samples of COVID-19 (acute and convalescent) were obtained from the United States, Italy and Spain. T cells, B-cell-depleted T cells, or PBMCs supplied cDNA or gDNA.

Per the authors' pipeline: For nucleated cells, counts were estimated from reference gene primer amplification. Measured with immunoSEQ multiplex PCR; TCRdb has only the in-frame clones, and not every one. D and trimming come from the DNA, and the V and J calls and clone size come from that table. Among approximately 69,000 clones listed, roughly 79% were seen once. V gave up 5 bases and J gave up 3 bases, with 9 bases separating them. The germline V gene encodes CDR1 SGHVS and CDR2 FNYEAQ. This CDR3 region has 13 residues. The chain has TRBV7-6 and TRBJ2-3, with D perhaps matching TRBD2 (5 bases). This clonotype was obtained from a human donor in a cohort sampled during active COVID-19. Sequenced: peripheral blood. CDR3: CASSARGTDTQYF. Here the CDR3 DNA reads TGTGCCAGCAGCGCCCGCGGGACAGATACGCAGTATTTT.